The T cell receptor beta chain described here comes from a study of T cell repertoires in cytomegalovirus infection. On the study more broadly: CMV infection plus the matching HLA type was flagged by public TCR beta signatures.

V was clipped by 6 bases and J by 2 bases, with 13 bases between them. This CDR3 region has 13 residues. Germline values: CDR1 SQVTM, CDR2 ANQGSEA. TCRdb called the reads again in MiXCR, with one record for every CDR3 protein. The sample contains about 600,000 distinct CDR3 sequences, 24% of which appear only once. This clonotype was seen a few times. Sequences were obtained from CD8+ T cells from PBMCs. J is TRBJ1-2 and V is TRBV29-1; possibly TRBD1 for D (6 bases). The receptor's source is a human donor in good health (CMV status not recorded). Some clones in this sample may be carry-over from other donors' samples. CDR3 bases: TGCAGCGTGCGGACAGCCCACAACTATGGCTACACCTTC. This encodes CSVRTAHNYGYTF.